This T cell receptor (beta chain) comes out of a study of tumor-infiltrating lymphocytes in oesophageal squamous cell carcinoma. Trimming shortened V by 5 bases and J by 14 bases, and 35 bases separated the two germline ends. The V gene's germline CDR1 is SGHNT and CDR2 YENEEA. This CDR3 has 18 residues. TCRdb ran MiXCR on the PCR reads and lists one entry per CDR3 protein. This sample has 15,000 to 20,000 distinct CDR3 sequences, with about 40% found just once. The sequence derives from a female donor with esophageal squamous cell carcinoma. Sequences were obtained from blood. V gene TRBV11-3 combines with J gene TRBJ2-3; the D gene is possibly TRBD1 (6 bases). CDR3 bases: TGTGCCAGCAGCCCCGGGGAAGGGGGAACGGGTAACACCGGGGAGCTGTATTTT. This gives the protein CASSPGEGGTGNTGELYF.